Shown below are 32 T cell receptor beta chains from a single sample sequenced in a study of CD8+CD57+ T cells in acquired aplastic anemia. Profiling of TCR beta VDJ combinations and CDR3 sequences used genomic DNA as template. TCRdb fed the reads into MiXCR, producing one record per CDR3 protein. Here the sample spans some 280,000 distinct CDR3 sequences, 45% to 70% being singletons. Sequenced sample: sorted CD4+, CD8+, or CD8+CD57+ T cells (not recorded which) from PBMCs. The receptors were sampled from a human donor with severe aplastic anemia or a healthy control (not recorded which).

This clonotype was detected a few times. The V and J genes are TRBV24-1 and TRBJ1-5; 7 bases map to TRBD1. The junction had 2 bases not matched to a gene; V was cut back by 4 bases and J by 9 bases. CDR1 and CDR2 (germline): KGHDR, SFDVKD. The CDR3 has 12 amino acids. The DNA of the CDR3 is TGTGCCACCAGTGACAGGGGGGTGCCCCAGCATTTT. Its translation is CATSDRGVPQHF.

Details on this clonotype: A much larger clone is a single base away; this may be a read error. The CDR3 DNA reads as TGCGCCAGCAGGGGGGGGGGGTTGACCTACGAGCAGTACTTC. Translation: CASRGGGLTYEQYF. The J gene is TRBJ2-7, the V gene TRBV5-1; TRBD2 matches at 7 bases. This CDR3 is 14 amino acids long. The J segment lost 2 bases and the V segment lost 5 bases, leaving 7 bases of the junction unmatched. The V gene's germline CDR1 is SGHRS and CDR2 YFSETQ.

The CDR3 loop is CASSQGGTGVRAQYF. CDR3 in DNA: TGCGCCAGCAGCCAAGGGGGGACAGGCGTCCGGGCCCAGTACTTC. The chain links TRBV4-3 to TRBJ2-5, with 8 bases fitting TRBD1. This CDR3 is built from 15 residues. Germline CDR1 and CDR2: LGHNA and YSLEER. Trimming removed 1 base from V and 9 bases from J; junction bases left unmatched: 10.

The CDR3 sequence is CASRKRDNEQFF. CDR3 bases: TGTGCCAGCAGAAAACGGGACAATGAGCAGTTCTTC. The chain has TRBV5-6 and TRBJ2-1; D is undetermined. The CDR3 has 12 residues. CDR1 and CDR2 (germline): SGHDT, YYEEEE. V lost 5 bases and J 5 bases, leaving 8 bases between the germline ends.

Worth noting for this clonotype: In this CDR3 the conserved last residue, phenylalanine or tryptophan, is missing, so a read error is likely. The limits of the CDR3 on the DNA are not certain, so only TCRdb's listed CDR3 is given. The chain couples TRBV7-8 to TRBJ2-1. A total of 9 residues make up the CDR3, ends included. Germline CDR1 is SGHVS and CDR2 is FQNEAQ. The CDR3 loop reads CASSSGEFI.

The J gene is TRBJ2-2, the V gene TRBV10-2; D might be TRBD2 (6 bases). The CDR3 totals 16 residues. Per the germline V gene, CDR1 is WSHSY and CDR2 is SAAADI. Trimming cost V 7 bases and J 4 bases, with 19 bases left between them. DNA of the CDR3: TGCGCCAGCACCCTCTTAGCAGGCGGGACCACCGGGGAGCTGTTTTTT. This gives the protein CASTLLAGGTTGELFF.

This chain links TRBV19 with TRBJ2-2, with unresolved D. Deletions cut 3 bases from V and 0 bases from J, with 17 bases between. The CDR3 loop spans 18 amino acids. Per germline, CDR1 LNHDA and CDR2 SQIVND (reference sequence). The CDR3 region has the DNA TGTGCCAGTAGTATGGATTGGTCGTCGGCTTCGAACACCGGGGAGCTGTTTTTT. Protein product: CASSMDWSSASNTGELFF.

This clonotype has just a few counts. The CDR3 DNA reads TGTGCCAGCAGCGCGGGACTAGCGGGAGGGATTTCCTACGAGCAGTACTTC. Residues: CASSAGLAGGISYEQYF. This sequence joins TRBV9 and TRBJ2-7; 16 nucleotides agree with TRBD2. Looked up from germline, CDR1 is SGDLS and CDR2 is YYNGEE. The CDR3 is 17 amino acids. Trimming took 3 bases from V and 1 from J; bases not matched to a gene: 4.

This clonotype was picked up many times. The junction departs from germline at one end; a sequencing error may be responsible. The chain employs TRBV7-7 and TRBJ2-5; D is possibly TRBD1 or TRBD2 (5 bases each). Germline CDR1 reads SSHAT; CDR2 reads FNYEAQ (reference sequence). This CDR3 region has 15 residues. Here the CDR3 reads CASSPTAGTQETQYF. CDR3 DNA sequence: TGTGCTAGCAGCCCGACTGCCGGGACGCAAGAGACCCAGTACTTC.

Only a few counts were recorded for this clonotype. The genes are TRBV5-1 and TRBJ2-7; D gene ambiguous. Deletions cut 0 bases from V and 7 bases from J, with 5 bases between. Germline-derived CDR1 and CDR2 are SGHRS and YFSETQ. The CDR3 consists of 11 residues. CDR3 in amino acids: CASSLASEQYF. Written as DNA, the CDR3 is TGCGCCAGCAGCTTGGCATCGGAGCAGTACTTC.

V is TRBV5-1 and J is TRBJ1-2, with 9 positions matching TRBD1. CDR1 and CDR2 from the germline V gene are SGHRS and YFSETQ. V shed 4 bases, J shed 6 bases, and the junction held 7 bases outside the gene matches. This CDR3 contains 14 residues. The CDR3 DNA reads TGCGCCAGCAGCCCCGACAGGGGGAGGGATGGCTACACCTTC. Its translation: CASSPDRGRDGYTF.

This clonotype appeared many times. The chain employs TRBV10-1 and TRBJ1-5; tentative D call: TRBD1 (6 bases). The germline CDR1 and CDR2 sequences are WNHNN and SYGVQD (reference sequence). V lost 6 bases and J 2 bases, leaving 17 bases between the germline ends. This CDR3 comprises 16 residues. The CDR3 DNA reads as TGCGCCAGCAGCCCCCAGGGGCGAGGAGGCAATCAGCCCCAGCATTTT. Protein: CASSPQGRGGNQPQHF.

This clonotype was recorded many times. The chain carries TRBV25-1 and TRBJ1-1; D is unclear. V was trimmed by 7 bases and J by 4 bases, leaving 16 bases between them. Germline CDR1 is MGHDK and CDR2 is SYGVNS. The CDR3 sequence is 14 residues long. The CDR3 here is CASTTFGRGTEAFF. The CDR3 bases are TGTGCCAGCACCACCTTTGGGCGTGGCACTGAAGCTTTCTTT.

V usage is TRBV2 and J usage is TRBJ2-3; TRBD2 matches at 11 bases. With V trimmed by 5 bases and J by 3 bases, 10 bases remained unmatched. Germline V gene sequence: CDR1 SNHLY, CDR2 FYNNEI. This CDR3 has 17 residues. Written as DNA, the CDR3 is TGTGCCAGCAGTCCTACCGTAGCGGGAGGGTTTACAGATACGCAGTATTTT. Translated: CASSPTVAGGFTDTQYF.

V is TRBV9 and J is TRBJ1-4; a weak D match, TRBD1 (6 bases). Germline assignment: CDR1 SGDLS and CDR2 YYNGEE. The germline V and J ends were trimmed by 5 bases and 7 bases, with 18 bases remaining between them. The CDR3 has 15 residues. CDR3 nucleotide sequence: TGTGCCAGCAGTCCAGGACAGTTGGAACGTGAAAAACTGTTTTTT. Translated, it gives CASSPGQLEREKLFF.

This clonotype was seen at least ten times. The chain joins TRBV6-6 to TRBJ2-7; the match to TRBD2 covers 7 bases. There are 13 residues in the CDR3. The trim removed 11 bases at V and 2 bases at J, leaving 9 bases unmatched. Germline V lookup: CDR1 MNHNY, CDR2 SVGAGI (reference sequence). The CDR3, as DNA: TGTGCCGTTGGTCAGCGGGATGCCTACGAGCAGTACTTC. Protein: CAVGQRDAYEQYF.

This clonotype was seen just once. The rearrangement joins TRBV11-2 to TRBJ2-4; TRBD2 matches 8 bases. This CDR3 spans 13 amino acids. V dropped 5 bases and J dropped 9; count of bases not matched to a gene: 6. CDR1 SGHAT and CDR2 FQNNGV come from the germline V gene. The CDR3 DNA reads as TGTGCCAGCAGCGACCGGGGGGGACGCATTCAGTACTTC. Translation gives CASSDRGGRIQYF.

V usage is TRBV7-8 and J usage is TRBJ1-1; D is perhaps TRBD1 (5 bases). The V gene's germline CDR1 is SGHVS and CDR2 FQNEAQ. Trimming removed 5 bases from V and 0 bases from J, with 7 bases in between. The CDR3 consists of 13 residues. The CDR3 spells CASSPGMNTEAFF. The DNA of the CDR3 is TGTGCCAGCAGCCCAGGGATGAACACTGAAGCTTTCTTT.

The chain uses TRBV4-1 and TRBJ1-1; a possible D gene is TRBD1 (5 bases). Trimming removed 4 bases from V and 0 bases from J, with 9 bases in between. This CDR3 comprises 14 residues. Germline CDR1 reads MGHRA; CDR2 reads YSYEKL. The CDR3: CASSLRDVNTEAFF. DNA for the CDR3: TGCGCCAGCAGCCTTAGGGACGTGAACACTGAAGCTTTCTTT.

The chain employs TRBV19 and TRBJ2-1; 10 bases match TRBD2. The CDR3 totals 14 residues. J was trimmed by 7 bases and V by 4 bases; bases with no gene match: 4. Germline lookup yields CDR1 LNHDA and CDR2 SQIVND (reference sequence). The CDR3 reads CASSRTSGGNEQFF. CDR3 coding DNA: TGTGCCAGTAGTAGGACTAGCGGCGGGAATGAGCAGTTCTTC.

This clonotype is a singleton in its sample. J is TRBJ2-6 and V is TRBV5-1; D might be TRBD2 (5 bases). Germline V CDR1 and CDR2: SGHRS, YFSETQ. The CDR3 consists of 15 residues. V was trimmed by 3 bases and J by 0 bases, leaving 7 bases between them. CDR3 nucleotide sequence: TGCGCCAGCAGCTCCACTAGCTCTGGGGCCAACGTCCTGACTTTC. Translated: CASSSTSSGANVLTF.

This chain uses TRBV2 with TRBJ1-1, with D tentatively TRBD1 (5 bases). This CDR3 is built from 13 residues. V was clipped by 4 bases and J by 8 bases, with 14 bases between them. Germline loops: CDR1 SNHLY, CDR2 FYNNEI. DNA for the CDR3: TGTGCCAGCAGTGTACATTCTCAGGGCGAAGCTTTCTTT. Translation gives CASSVHSQGEAFF.

The J gene is TRBJ2-3, the V gene TRBV24-1, with 9 bases lining up with TRBD1. CDR1 is KGHDR and CDR2 is SFDVKD in the germline V gene. The CDR3 contains 17 residues. The junction had 6 bases not matched to a gene; V was cut back by 1 base and J by 2 bases. The CDR3 loop reads CATSDFRTGVSTDTQYF. The CDR3 DNA reads as TGTGCCACCAGTGATTTTAGGACAGGGGTCTCCACAGATACGCAGTATTTT.

The chain links TRBV9 to TRBJ2-1; 9 bases are a match to TRBD2. The CDR3 length is 19 residues. Germline assignment: CDR1 SGDLS and CDR2 YYNGEE. V lost 0 bases and J lost 4; bases outside the gene matches: 14. The CDR3 loop reads CASSVDLSSGAFKYNEQFF. In DNA form, the CDR3 reads TGTGCCAGCAGCGTAGATCTCTCTAGCGGGGCCTTTAAGTACAATGAGCAGTTCTTC.

The chain couples TRBV29-1 to TRBJ1-2; unclear D gene. Germline assignment: CDR1 SQVTM and CDR2 ANQGSEA. This CDR3 is built from 13 residues. The CDR3 sequence is CQQPSVGRQGYTF. CDR3 nucleotide sequence: TGCCAGCAGCCAAGTGTCGGCAGGCAGGGCTACACCTTC.

J is TRBJ1-1 and V is TRBV20-1, with D uncertain. CDR3 size: 13 residues. V lost 6 bases, J lost 0 bases, and 11 bases lay in between. Germline loops: CDR1 DFQATT, CDR2 SNEGSKA (reference sequence). The CDR3 nucleotides read TGCAGTGCAACGAGGCAATTGAACACTGAAGCTTTCTTT. Residues: CSATRQLNTEAFF.

This clonotype was recorded a few times. The rearrangement joins TRBV3-1 to TRBJ1-4, with unresolved D. The germline gives CDR1 LGHDT, CDR2 YNNKEL (reference sequence). The length of the CDR3 is 15 residues. V was pared by 7 bases and J by 7 bases, with 19 bases between. The chain's CDR3 is CASMRGLRLGEKLFF. CDR3 sequence (DNA): TGTGCCAGCATGCGGGGATTGAGGCTAGGTGAAAAACTGTTTTTT.

The chain recombines TRBV7-2 with TRBJ1-3, with D possibly being TRBD1 (6 bases). V lost 5 bases, J lost 4 bases, and 15 bases lay in between. The CDR3 covers 15 residues. Germline loops: CDR1 SGHTA, CDR2 FQGNSA. This CDR3 is CASSASIGGGNTIYF. CDR3 nucleotide sequence: TGTGCCAGCAGCGCTAGCATCGGGGGCGGAAACACCATATATTTT.

The chain employs TRBV9 and TRBJ1-1; possible D gene TRBD1, 5 bases. Germline V gene sequence: CDR1 SGDLS, CDR2 YYNGEE. Trimming removed 5 bases from V and 5 bases from J, with 10 bases in between. This CDR3 comprises 12 residues. This CDR3 is CASRLGVTEAFF. The CDR3 bases are TGTGCCAGCAGGCTAGGGGTGACTGAAGCTTTCTTT.

The V gene is TRBV19, the J gene TRBJ2-7; possibly TRBD2 for D (6 bases). Trimming took off 3 bases at V and 0 bases at J, with 15 bases between the two ends. Germline CDR1 reads LNHDA; CDR2 reads SQIVND (reference sequence). The CDR3 totals 16 residues. This chain's CDR3 is CASSMRAGPSSYEQYF. In nucleotides, the CDR3 is TGTGCCAGTAGTATGAGGGCGGGACCGAGCTCCTACGAGCAGTACTTC.

This chain joins TRBV29-1 and TRBJ1-1, with D perhaps TRBD1 (5 bases). The CDR3 contains 11 residues. Germline V gene lookup returns CDR1 SQVTM and CDR2 ANQGSEA. V gave up 5 bases and J gave up 3 bases, with 7 bases separating them. CDR3 coding DNA: TGCAGCGTTCAAGGGGACACTGAAGCTTTCTTT. Its translation is CSVQGDTEAFF.

The chain employs TRBV20-1 and TRBJ2-7, with D perhaps TRBD2 (6 bases). Per germline, CDR1 DFQATT and CDR2 SNEGSKA (reference sequence). The germline V and J ends were trimmed by 4 bases and 5 bases, with 18 bases remaining between them. CDR3 length equals 14 residues. Written as DNA, the CDR3 is TGCAGTGCTACTAAGGAGGGGATGGGGAACGAGCAGTACTTC. Encoded protein: CSATKEGMGNEQYF.